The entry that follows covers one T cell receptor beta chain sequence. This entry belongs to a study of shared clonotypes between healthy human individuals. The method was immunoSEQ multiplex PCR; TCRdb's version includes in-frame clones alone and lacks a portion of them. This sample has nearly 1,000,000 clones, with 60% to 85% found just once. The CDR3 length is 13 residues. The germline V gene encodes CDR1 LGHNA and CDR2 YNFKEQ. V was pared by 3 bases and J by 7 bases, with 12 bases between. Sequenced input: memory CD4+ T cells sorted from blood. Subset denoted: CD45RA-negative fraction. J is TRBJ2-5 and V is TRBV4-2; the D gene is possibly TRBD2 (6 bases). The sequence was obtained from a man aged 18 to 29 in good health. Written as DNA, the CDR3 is TGTGCCAGCAGCCAGCTAGCGTCGGGGACCCAGTACTTC. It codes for CASSQLASGTQYF.